This T cell receptor (beta chain) stems from a study of T cell responses to AZD1222 COVID-19 vaccine. Study summary: Researchers grouped second doses given at about 4 or about 12 weeks into one pool. Regarding the study as a whole: Targeting of unmutated variant regions was reportedly seen in nearly half of spike-specific TCRs. None of the repertoires were sampled until the peak T cell response had passed. Regions 160-218 and 743-854 held dominance among vaccine-associated CD4 TCRs, which spanned spike.

TCRdb's copy holds only in-frame clones and misses some; the assay was immunoSEQ multiplex PCR. The sample lists 130,000 or so clones, around nine tenths occurring once. Germline V gene data show CDR1 as SNHLY and CDR2 as FYNNEI. The trim removed 3 bases at V and 7 bases at J, leaving 13 bases unmatched. CDR3 size: 17 residues. As to this clone: Its antigen remains unidentified.

V is TRBV2 and J is TRBJ1-4, with 8 nucleotides matching TRBD1. Here the sequenced sample was peripheral blood, taken on day 0 of AZD1222 vaccination. The TCR was taken from an adult in good health. CDR3 protein: CASSEGPGGAVSEKLFF. The CDR3 DNA is TGTGCCAGCAGTGAGGGCCCAGGGGGCGCCGTAAGTGAAAAACTGTTTTTT.